The 14 T cell receptor beta chains presented below share a single source sample, sequenced in a study of shared clonotypes between healthy human individuals. The data were produced by immunoSEQ multiplex PCR, yet TCRdb's version contains in-frame clones alone and is incomplete. This table holds around 700,000 clones, about 74% found once. The source material was memory CD4+ T cells sorted from blood. Subset given: CD45RA-negative fraction. Source of these receptors: a woman under 40 in good health.

V and J are TRBV6-5 and TRBJ2-2; a possible D gene is TRBD2 (5 bases). V lost 8 bases and J lost 0, with 13 bases in between. Germline CDR1 is MNHEY and CDR2 is SVGAGI. The CDR3 runs 15 residues. Here the CDR3 reads CASFRRAANTGELFF. The CDR3 DNA reads TGTGCCAGCTTCCGGCGGGCAGCGAACACCGGGGAGCTGTTTTTT.

The V call is TRBV10-3, the J call TRBJ1-2; 9 positions match TRBD1. This CDR3 contains 16 residues. The ends lost 2 bases at V and 6 bases at J; junction bases unmatched: 10. CDR1 and CDR2 (germline): ENHRY, SYGVKD. CDR3 region: CAISEGKGQGRDGYTF. The CDR3 nucleotides are TGTGCCATCAGTGAGGGTAAGGGACAGGGTAGAGATGGCTACACCTTC.

On this clone: Other nucleotide sequences from this sample produce the same CDR3. The V call is TRBV6-5, the J call TRBJ2-3; D is undetermined. The CDR3 has 13 residues. Germline CDR1 reads MNHEY; CDR2 reads SVGAGI. V dropped 0 bases and J dropped 0 bases, with 1 base sitting between them. DNA for the CDR3: TGTGCCAGCAGTTACTCGAGCACAGATACGCAGTATTTT. This encodes CASSYSSTDTQYF.

This chain links TRBV10-2 with TRBJ1-2, with no clear D. The germline V gene has CDR1 WSHSY and CDR2 SAAADI. Trimming left V 4 bases short and J 4 bases short, with 10 bases between. The CDR3 contains 13 residues. The DNA for the CDR3 is TGCGCCAGCAGTGTCGGAGACACCTATGGCTACACCTTC. Amino acids: CASSVGDTYGYTF.

This clone was detected many times. The rearrangement uses TRBV27 and TRBJ2-3; 7 bases align to TRBD2. The length of the CDR3 is 12 residues. Trimming at V came to 2 bases and at J to 14 bases, leaving 7 bases not matched to a gene. CDR1 is MNHEY, CDR2 SMNVEV, per germline (reference sequence). The CDR3: CASSLNGGSPYF. Written as DNA, the CDR3 is TGTGCCAGCAGTTTAAACGGGGGGTCTCCGTATTTT.

The chain has TRBV27 and TRBJ2-7, with D maybe TRBD2 (6 bases). Germline CDR1 MNHEY, CDR2 SMNVEV (reference sequence). The CDR3 has 17 amino acids. Trimming cost V 6 bases and J 2 bases, with 23 bases left between them. In nucleotides, the CDR3 is TGTGCCAGCAGCCCGAAACCGGCGGAGGGAATAACCTACGAGCAGTACTTC. This sequence encodes CASSPKPAEGITYEQYF.

The chain is built from TRBV5-1 and TRBJ2-7; D is tentatively TRBD1 or TRBD2 (5 bases each). Trimming stripped 3 bases from V and 2 bases from J, with 12 bases between. This CDR3 region has 14 residues. Germline V lookup: CDR1 SGHRS, CDR2 YFSETQ. The CDR3 protein is CASSSGTPAYEQYF. In DNA, the CDR3 is TGCGCCAGCAGCTCCGGGACGCCGGCCTACGAGCAGTACTTC.

The rearrangement links TRBV7-6 to TRBJ2-2; 7 nucleotides line up with TRBD1. Germline CDR1 is SGHVS and CDR2 is FNYEAQ. This CDR3 is 14 amino acids long. Trimming took 5 bases from V and 5 from J; bases not matched to a gene: 5. CDR3 nucleotide sequence: TGTGCCAGCAGCCTGGGACAGCCGACCGGGGAGCTGTTTTTT. It yields the protein CASSLGQPTGELFF.

This clone turned up a few times. The V and J genes are TRBV6-6 and TRBJ2-2, with 7 bases lining up with TRBD1. This CDR3 contains 16 residues. The ends lost 5 bases at V and 2 bases at J; junction bases unmatched: 8. The germline V gene encodes CDR1 MNHNY and CDR2 SVGAGI (reference sequence). CDR3 protein: CASSPQGRGNTGELFF. DNA of the CDR3: TGTGCCAGCAGTCCACAGGGGAGAGGTAACACCGGGGAGCTGTTTTTT.

The DNA of the CDR3 is TGTGCCAGCAGTGACGGGGCGGGAGGGCCGGTAGATACGCAGTATTTT. Encoded protein: CASSDGAGGPVDTQYF. V is TRBV6-4 and J is TRBJ2-3, with 9 bases fitting TRBD2. Germline V lookup: CDR1 MRHNA, CDR2 SNTAGT. This CDR3 is 16 amino acids long. Unmatched junction bases numbered 8, after V lost 2 bases and J lost 5 bases.

The genes are TRBV6-1 and TRBJ1-5, with D perhaps matching TRBD1 (5 bases). In germline, CDR1 is MNHNS, CDR2 SASEGT. This CDR3 has 14 residues. V gave up 6 bases and J gave up 8 bases, with 17 bases separating them. In DNA form, the CDR3 reads TGTGCCAGCAGCGCTAACGGGGGTCGAGAGCCCCAGCATTTT. Its protein product is CASSANGGREPQHF.

The V gene is TRBV18, the J gene TRBJ1-1; no clear D gene. The CDR3 is 13 amino acids. Germline V CDR1 and CDR2: KGHSH, LQKENI. The germline V and J ends were trimmed by 3 bases and 4 bases, with 9 bases remaining between them. Written as DNA, the CDR3 is TGTGCCAGCTCACCGTCCGGGAGCACTGAAGCTTTCTTT. It specifies CASSPSGSTEAFF. Filled out from reference TRBV18 and TRBJ1-1, the complete variable domain reads NAGVMQNPRHLVRRRGQEARLRCSPMKGHSHVYWYRQLPEEGLKFMVYLQKENIIDESGMPKERFSAEFPKEGPSILRIQQVVRGDSAAYFCASSPSGSTEAFFGQGTRLTVV.

The chain carries TRBV28 and TRBJ1-1; D not certain. Germline CDR1 and CDR2: MDHEN and SYDVKM. The V end lost 1 base, the J end lost 0 bases, and 9 bases lay between the germline ends. The CDR3 spans 15 residues. The chain's CDR3 is CASSLSYPLNTEAFF. Here the CDR3 DNA reads TGTGCCAGCAGTTTATCGTACCCATTGAACACTGAAGCTTTCTTT.

This chain connects TRBV19 to TRBJ1-3; no firm D call. This CDR3 has 13 residues. V was pared by 11 bases and J by 3 bases, with 14 bases between. From germline, CDR1 is LNHDA and CDR2 SQIVND (reference sequence). The CDR3 nucleotides read TGTGCCCCCACTCGGGGATTTGGAAACACCATATATTTT. Translation: CAPTRGFGNTIYF.